This entry is about one T cell receptor (beta chain). Its antigen remains unidentified. Trimming at V came to 5 bases and at J to 6 bases, leaving 6 bases not matched to a gene. The CDR3 spans 15 residues. Germline CDR1 is MNHEY and CDR2 is SMNVEV (reference sequence). The data derive from a study of cytomegalovirus exposure and HLA in healthy donors. Findings and caveats of the study: Later on, a genetic analysis was performed. It linked a missense variant in DCLRE1C with V- and J-gene trimming of TCR beta. In a later analysis, specific HLA alleles were associated with 15,000 to 20,000 TCR beta sequences at a 0.05 false discovery rate. According to the study, around 160 TCR beta chains were cytomegalovirus-associated.

A multiplex PCR was run with 60 Vbeta primers and 13 Jbeta primers. The repertoire was sequenced with immunoSEQ multiplex PCR; TCRdb's copy has only in-frame clones and lacks some. Here the sample spans hundreds of thousands of clones, 80% to 90% being singletons. Unrecorded immune exposure was likely among donors, who were nominally healthy when sampled. The sequence was collected from a man aged 25-45 years in good health and CMV-seronegative. J is TRBJ2-5 and V is TRBV27; 13 bases align to TRBD2. The specimen sequenced was PBMCs. The CDR3 is CASSPGTSGAQTQYF. The CDR3 DNA reads as TGTGCCAGCAGTCCTGGGACTAGCGGGGCCCAGACCCAGTACTTC.